This TCR beta chain was captured by sequencing in a study of cytomegalovirus exposure and HLA in healthy donors. Overall study context: In a previous analysis, some 120 million unique TCR beta sequences were found from 150 million to 200 million T cells. Study results and caveats: Most subjects' HLA-A and HLA-B alleles were reportedly predicted from TCR beta sequences. V segments that were indistinguishable, TRBV6-2 and TRBV6-3 among them, were omitted from analysis.

This clone was counted between two and nine times. Antigen: not known. The PCR used 60 Vbeta and 13 Jbeta primers. Sequencing used immunoSEQ multiplex PCR; TCRdb keeps in-frame clones, though not all of them. This table has tens of thousands of clones, about 70% appearing once. This CDR3 comprises 14 residues. With V trimmed by 7 bases and J by 9 bases, 11 bases remained unmatched. The germline gives CDR1 MNHEY, CDR2 SVGAGI. Sample: PBMCs. The chain uses TRBV6-5 and TRBJ1-5, with 8 bases matching TRBD1. This TCR derives from a woman in her 30s in good health and CMV-seronegative. For the CDR3, the DNA is TGTGCCAGCACCCCAGGGCTGGGGACAGGGCCCCAGCATTTT. Translation gives CASTPGLGTGPQHF.